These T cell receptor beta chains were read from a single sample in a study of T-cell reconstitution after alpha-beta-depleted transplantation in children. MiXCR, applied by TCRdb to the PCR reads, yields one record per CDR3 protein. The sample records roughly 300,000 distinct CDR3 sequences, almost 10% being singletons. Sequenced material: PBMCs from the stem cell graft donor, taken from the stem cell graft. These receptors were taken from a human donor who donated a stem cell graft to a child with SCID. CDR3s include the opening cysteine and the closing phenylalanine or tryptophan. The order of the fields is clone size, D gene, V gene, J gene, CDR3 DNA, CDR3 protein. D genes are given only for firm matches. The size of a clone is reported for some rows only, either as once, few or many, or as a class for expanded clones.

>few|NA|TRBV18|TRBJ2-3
TGTGCCAGCTCACCATATTCGGTGGCGGCAGATACGCAGTATTTT
CASSPYSVAADTQYF
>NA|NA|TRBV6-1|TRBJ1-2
TGTGCCAGCAGTGCACAGGGAGGGGGCTACACCTTC
CASSAQGGGYTF
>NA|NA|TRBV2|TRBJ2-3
TGTGCCAGCAGAAGTACCAGTAGCACAGATACGCAGTATTTT
CASRSTSSTDTQYF
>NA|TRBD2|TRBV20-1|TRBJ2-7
TGCAGTGCTAGAGAGCTAGCGGGTTCTAAGTCGATCGAGCAGTACTTC
CSARELAGSKSIEQYF
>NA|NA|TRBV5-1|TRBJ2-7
TGCGCCAGCAGCTTGGACAGCATCTCCTACGAGCAGTACTTC
CASSLDSISYEQYF
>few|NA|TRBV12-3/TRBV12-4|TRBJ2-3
TGTGCCAGCAGTCCGACATGGGGATCCACAGATACGCAGTATTTT
CASSPTWGSTDTQYF
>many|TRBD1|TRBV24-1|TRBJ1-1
TGTGCCACCAGTGATGGGGACAGAGAAGCTTTCTTT
CATSDGDREAFF
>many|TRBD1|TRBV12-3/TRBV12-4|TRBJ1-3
TGTGCCAGCAGTGACAGGGGCTACAACACCATATATTTT
CASSDRGYNTIYF
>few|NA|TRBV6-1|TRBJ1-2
TGTGCCAGCAGGCCGACAGGTTTCGACTACACCTTC
CASRPTGFDYTF
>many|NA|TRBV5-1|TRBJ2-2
TGCGCCAGCAGCTTAACAGTGGACACCGGGGAGCTGTTTTTT
CASSLTVDTGELFF
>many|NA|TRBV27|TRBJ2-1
TGTGCCAGCAGTTCGAGGACAGCTTACAATGAGCAGTTCTTC
CASSSRTAYNEQFF